This TCR beta chain was profiled in a study of regulatory T cells in long-lasting Graves disease. The wider study: Antithyroid drug exposure in newly diagnosed Graves' patients had lasted under 3 months. Study results and limitations: Persistent patients shared more public clonotypes (over 2,500) than new patients (roughly 1,000). Since the sample size was small, accuracy may have been reduced. Newly diagnosed Graves' patients exceeded persistent ones in TCR diversity.

Trimming removed 8 bases from V and 0 bases from J, with 10 bases in between. Germline-derived CDR1 and CDR2 are LGHDT and YNNKEL (reference sequence). This CDR3 spans 13 amino acids. At least ten counts were recorded for this clonotype. Its antigen is still unknown. To make TCR beta libraries, researchers used iRepertoire HTBI primers and Arm-PCR of CDR3 regions. TCRdb recomputed calls from the multiplex PCR reads with MiXCR, one row per CDR3 protein. The repertoire consists of about 240,000 distinct CDR3 sequences, with around 20% occurring once and the leading ten covering approximately 15%. Time point of the sample: newly diagnosed GD, antithyroid drugs for less than 3 months. RNA extracted from PBMCs served as the sequencing template.

The rearrangement links TRBV3-1 to TRBJ1-2; maybe TRBD1 (6 bases). The TCR was taken from a female donor with Graves disease. Sample: peripheral blood mononuclear cells (PBMCs), taken at new diagnosis, from a patient treated with antithyroid drugs. The CDR3 region is CASGGGSNYGYTF. The CDR3 DNA reads TGTGCCAGCGGAGGGGGGTCTAACTATGGCTACACCTTC.